This note documents a single T cell receptor beta chain sequence. Its antigen is undetermined. This entry is derived from a study of cytomegalovirus exposure and HLA in healthy donors. The PCR used 60 Vbeta and 13 Jbeta primers. The assay was immunoSEQ multiplex PCR, and TCRdb's table has in-frame clones only and misses some. The sample has over 150,000 clones, roughly 76% seen once; the top ten hold more than 1.2%. Study results and caveats: The authors later linked a missense DCLRE1C variant to TCR beta V- and J-gene trimming.

Sequenced sample: PBMCs. The source is a man aged 55-75 years in good health and CMV-seronegative.

This chain's CDR3 is CASSQDWGGAGRYEQYF. Here the CDR3 DNA reads TGCGCCAGCAGCCAAGATTGGGGAGGGGCCGGGAGATACGAGCAGTACTTC. The chain joins TRBV4-1 to TRBJ2-7; 7 bases agree with TRBD2. V shed 0 bases and J 4 bases; nucleotides not matched to a gene: 12. Germline CDR1 MGHRA, CDR2 YSYEKL. The CDR3 consists of 17 residues.